The 30 T cell receptor beta chains given below trace back to one sample, sequenced in a study of cytomegalovirus exposure and HLA in healthy donors. PCR involved 60 Vbeta and 13 Jbeta primers. Produced via immunoSEQ multiplex PCR; TCRdb's table is partial and in-frame only. The sample lists about 67,000 clones; around 63% were seen once. The sequenced sample consisted of PBMCs. The receptors shown here come from a woman aged 25 to 39 in good health and CMV-seronegative.

The V and J genes are TRBV6-5 and TRBJ2-2; possibly TRBD2 for D (5 bases). Between the trimmed V and J ends, which lost 11 bases and 5 bases, there was a span of 21 bases. CDR3 size: 15 residues. Germline CDR1 MNHEY, CDR2 SVGAGI. The CDR3 nucleotides read TGTGCCGCGGAGTGGGGAGACCGAGCGACCGGGGAGCTGTTTTTT. This encodes CAAEWGDRATGELFF.

The rearrangement links TRBV6-1 to TRBJ1-5; no reliable D call. Trimming took 2 bases from V and 7 from J, leaving 9 bases between them. CDR1 and CDR2 (germline): MNHNS, SASEGT. The CDR3 is 13 residues long. The CDR3 region is CASSETAAQPQHF. For the CDR3, the DNA is TGTGCCAGCAGTGAAACAGCTGCGCAGCCCCAGCATTTT.

The V gene is TRBV2, the J gene TRBJ2-4; D not resolved. V was cut by 3 bases and J by 0 bases, with 6 bases left in between. The CDR3 runs 14 residues. CDR1 SNHLY and CDR2 FYNNEI come from the germline V gene. The CDR3 bases are TGTGCCAGCAGTGAGACATTAGCCAAAAACATTCAGTACTTC. Translated: CASSETLAKNIQYF.

DNA of the CDR3: TGTGCCACCAGCAGCGACAGGCTCTATGGCTACACCTTC. Translating gives CATSSDRLYGYTF. The chain is built from TRBV15 and TRBJ1-2; a weak D match, TRBD1 (6 bases). Trimming shortened V by 3 bases and J by 4 bases, and 9 bases separated the two germline ends. Germline V gene data show CDR1 as LNHNV and CDR2 as YYDKDF (reference sequence). The CDR3 is made up of 13 amino acids.

The chain is built from TRBV25-1 and TRBJ2-2, with TRBD1 as a possible D gene (5 bases). Germline V gene lookup returns CDR1 MGHDK and CDR2 SYGVNS. V lost 2 bases, J lost 6 bases, and 7 bases lay in between. The CDR3 contains 13 residues. CDR3 DNA sequence: TGTGCCAGCAGTGAAGTAGGGGCCGGGGAGCTGTTTTTT. Translated, it gives CASSEVGAGELFF.

The chain couples TRBV7-3 to TRBJ2-3, with 13 bases fitting TRBD2. Trimming removed 5 bases from V and 5 bases from J; junction bases left unmatched: 4. Per the germline V gene, CDR1 is SGHTA and CDR2 is FQGTGA. The CDR3 loop spans 15 amino acids. The CDR3 region has the DNA TGTGCCAGCAGCACTAGCGGGGGGGCCCGAGATACGCAGTATTTT. Translation gives CASSTSGGARDTQYF.

This chain joins TRBV5-1 and TRBJ1-1, with TRBD1 matching over 7 bases. Trimming cost V 4 bases and J 5 bases; bases outside gene matches: 8. Germline CDR1 is SGHRS and CDR2 is YFSETQ. The CDR3 is 14 residues long. The DNA for the CDR3 is TGCGCCAGCAGCGACGGGGCAGGGGGGACTGAAGCTTTCTTT. Encoded protein: CASSDGAGGTEAFF.

V and J are TRBV6-5 and TRBJ1-5; D is ambiguous. Between the trimmed V and J ends, which lost 9 bases and 0 bases, there was a span of 9 bases. This CDR3 has 13 amino acids. Germline V gives CDR1 MNHEY, CDR2 SVGAGI. The chain's CDR3 is CASLEYSNQPQHF. The CDR3 nucleotides are TGTGCCAGTTTAGAATATAGCAATCAGCCCCAGCATTTT.

This clone was detected only a few times. The chain joins TRBV21-1 to TRBJ2-1; TRBD1, the D gene given by the table, was not confirmed from the DNA. TRBV21-1 is deemed a pseudogene. This CDR3 is built from 16 residues. DNA of the CDR3: TGTGCCAGCAGCAGAAGGGACAGGGGGCAGAACAATGAGCAGTTCTTC. Translated, it gives CASSRRDRGQNNEQFF.

The rearrangement uses TRBV27 and TRBJ1-4; D gene unclear. The CDR3 totals 13 residues. Germline V gives CDR1 MNHEY, CDR2 SMNVEV (reference sequence). V lost 2 bases and J 8 bases, leaving 9 bases between the germline ends. CDR3 in amino acids: CASSLASGEKLFF. CDR3 in DNA: TGTGCCAGCAGTTTAGCGTCGGGGGAAAAACTGTTTTTT.

V gene TRBV1 combines with J gene TRBJ2-7; TRBD2, as called in the table, went unchecked against the DNA. TRBV1 is labeled a pseudogene. The CDR3 totals 16 residues. CDR3 bases: TGCACCAGCAGCCGACTACTAGCGGCTAGCTCCTACGAGCAGTACTTC. This gives the protein CTSSRLLAASSYEQYF.

This clone was detected only a few times. This chain joins TRBV10-1 and TRBJ1-1, with D hard to call. The V and J ends lost 3 bases and 1 base respectively, with 9 bases between them. The germline V gene has CDR1 WNHNN and CDR2 SYGVQD (reference sequence). This CDR3 region has 14 residues. The CDR3 reads CASSDSERNTEAFF. The CDR3 region has the DNA TGCGCCAGCAGTGATTCGGAGAGGAACACTGAAGCTTTCTTT.

This clone was picked up a small number of times. The genes are TRBV6-1 and TRBJ2-5, with 12 nucleotides matching TRBD2. With 1 base clipped from V and 2 bases from J, the junction kept 11 bases outside the gene matches. This CDR3 spans 19 amino acids. The germline gives CDR1 MNHNS, CDR2 SASEGT. In nucleotides, the CDR3 is TGTGCCAGCAGTGAAGGGACACCGGGACTAGCGGGTTATCAAGAGACCCAGTACTTC. Encoded protein: CASSEGTPGLAGYQETQYF.

The chain links TRBV10-1 to TRBJ2-2; D perhaps matches TRBD2 (5 bases). Trimming pared 0 bases from V and 6 bases from J, leaving 14 bases between. Germline V CDR1 and CDR2: WNHNN, SYGVQD (reference sequence). CDR3 length: 16 amino acids. CDR3 protein: CASSESLPRGSGELFF. CDR3 sequence (DNA): TGCGCCAGCAGTGAGTCGTTACCCCGGGGATCCGGGGAGCTGTTTTTT.

This clone turned up a few times. The chain has TRBV6-1 and TRBJ2-7; no definite D call. CDR3 length: 12 residues. The ends were cut back, 6 bases at V and 6 bases at J, with 12 bases in the middle. The V gene's germline CDR1 is MNHNS and CDR2 SASEGT. CDR3 nucleotides: TGTGCCAGCAGCGCCAGACTGATCGAGCAGTACTTC. Translating it yields CASSARLIEQYF.

The rearrangement links TRBV2 to TRBJ1-3; 7 nucleotides line up with TRBD1. Germline loops: CDR1 SNHLY, CDR2 FYNNEI. V was clipped by 4 bases and J by 0 bases; unmatched bases: 6. The CDR3 spans 16 residues. CDR3 nucleotide sequence: TGTGCCAGCAGTGTTGACAGGGACGACTCTGGAAACACCATATATTTT. Translation gives CASSVDRDDSGNTIYF.

This clone showed up just once. J is TRBJ2-4 and V is TRBV2; possibly TRBD1 for D (5 bases). Trimming cost V 7 bases and J 4 bases, with 11 bases left between them. Looked up from germline, CDR1 is SNHLY and CDR2 is FYNNEI. CDR3 size: 13 residues. CDR3 coding DNA: TGTGCCAGCAATGGGGCAGATAAAAACATTCAGTACTTC. This encodes CASNGADKNIQYF.

The CDR3 here is CASSLDSTAGKLFF. In DNA form, the CDR3 reads TGTGCCAGCAGCTTAGATTCTACAGCTGGAAAACTGTTTTTT. The V and J genes are TRBV7-6 and TRBJ1-4; no clear D gene. The CDR3 runs to 14 residues. Trimming shortened V by 1 base and J by 10 bases, and 13 bases separated the two germline ends. Germline CDR1 is SGHVS and CDR2 is FNYEAQ.

The chain recombines TRBV30 with TRBJ2-7, with D tentatively TRBD2 (5 bases). This CDR3 region has 14 residues. V shed 1 base and J shed 3 bases, with 13 bases lying between them. Germline V gene lookup returns CDR1 GTSNPN and CDR2 SVGIG (reference sequence). CDR3 DNA sequence: TGTGCCTGGAGTGGCTGGGAGTCGGACTACGAGCAGTACTTC. It translates to CAWSGWESDYEQYF.

The chain employs TRBV7-9 and TRBJ2-3; D is unclear. The CDR3 spans 12 residues. Trimming took 7 bases from V and 6 from J, leaving 11 bases between them. Germline CDR1 and CDR2: SEHNR and FQNEAQ (reference sequence). CDR3 nucleotides: TGTGCCAGCACCCCCGTTGCGGATACGCAGTATTTT. Its protein product is CASTPVADTQYF.

The V and J genes are TRBV7-8 and TRBJ2-5, with D tentatively TRBD2 (7 bases). Germline V gives CDR1 SGHVS, CDR2 FQNEAQ. With 6 bases removed from V and 3 bases from J, the gap between germline ends came to 11 bases. The CDR3 loop spans 13 amino acids. The CDR3 DNA sequence: TGTGCCAGCAGGCGAGGGGGGGAAGAGACCCAGTACTTC. It is translated as CASRRGGEETQYF.

V gene TRBV5-1 combines with J gene TRBJ2-1, with TRBD2 matching over 11 bases. V lost 4 bases to trimming and J lost 7 bases; unmatched junction nucleotides: 7. The CDR3 has 15 amino acids. Germline V lookup: CDR1 SGHRS, CDR2 YFSETQ. CDR3 region: CASSSSSGGINEQFF. DNA for the CDR3: TGCGCCAGCAGCAGCTCTAGCGGGGGGATTAATGAGCAGTTCTTC.

The V gene is TRBV2, the J gene TRBJ2-3; 11 bases are shared with TRBD2. J was trimmed by 5 bases and V by 4 bases; bases with no gene match: 2. The CDR3 consists of 14 residues. CDR1 is SNHLY and CDR2 is FYNNEI in the germline V gene. CDR3 residues: CASSVAGGLDTQYF. CDR3 DNA sequence: TGTGCCAGCAGTGTAGCGGGGGGGCTAGATACGCAGTATTTT.

CDR3 in DNA: TGTGCCAGCAGCTTATCCCACACAGGCGAGCAGTACTTC. Amino acids: CASSLSHTGEQYF. This chain connects TRBV7-2 to TRBJ2-7, with D tentatively TRBD1 (5 bases). V was pared by 2 bases and J by 6 bases, with 11 bases between. The CDR3 sequence is 13 residues long. Germline V gene data show CDR1 as SGHTA and CDR2 as FQGNSA.

The chain uses TRBV4-3 and TRBJ2-5, with TRBD1 matching 9 bases. The CDR3 contains 15 residues. Germline lookup yields CDR1 LGHNA and CDR2 YSLEER. Losses at the gene ends were 2 bases for V and 5 bases for J; bases not matched to a gene: 6. CDR3 sequence (DNA): TGCGCCAGCAGCCAAACACAGGGGGCGGCGGAGACCCAGTACTTC. Protein: CASSQTQGAAETQYF.

V is TRBV11-3 and J is TRBJ2-7; TRBD1 is a possible D gene (5 bases). V gave up 4 bases and J gave up 1 base, with 11 bases separating them. Germline loops: CDR1 SGHNT, CDR2 YENEEA. The CDR3 covers 14 residues. For the CDR3, the DNA is TGTGCCAGCAGCTCGGACATACCATCCTACGAGCAGTACTTC. It is translated as CASSSDIPSYEQYF.

The V gene is TRBV28, the J gene TRBJ2-1; TRBD1 might be the D (5 bases). The CDR3 runs 13 residues. The V gene lost 4 bases and the J gene lost 3 bases, with 7 bases spanning the gap. Germline V lookup: CDR1 MDHEN, CDR2 SYDVKM. CDR3 coding DNA: TGTGCCAGCAGTTCAGGGTACTACAATGAGCAGTTCTTC. It yields the protein CASSSGYYNEQFF. Filled out from reference TRBV28 and TRBJ2-1, the complete variable domain reads DVKVTQSSRYLVKRTGEKVFLECVQDMDHENMFWYRQDPGLGLRLIYFSYDVKMKEKGDIPEGYSVSREKKERFSLILESASTNQTSMYLCASSSGYYNEQFFGPGTRLTVL.

The rearrangement uses TRBV9 and TRBJ2-1; 7 nucleotides line up with TRBD2. Trimming removed 0 bases from V and 4 bases from J; junction bases left unmatched: 7. CDR3 length: 16 residues. Germline V lookup: CDR1 SGDLS, CDR2 YYNGEE. CDR3 DNA sequence: TGTGCCAGCAGCGTAGTCGGGCTAGCGGTATACAATGAGCAGTTCTTC. It codes for CASSVVGLAVYNEQFF.

The chain employs TRBV4-2 and TRBJ1-6; the D is unclear. The CDR3 is 16 residues long. In germline, CDR1 is LGHNA, CDR2 YNFKEQ. Trimming cost V 0 bases and J 8 bases, with 14 bases left between them. CDR3 in DNA: TGTGCCAGCAGCCAAGAGAGAACTCGGGGTTATTCACCCCTCCACTTT. Protein product: CASSQERTRGYSPLHF.

This chain links TRBV18 with TRBJ2-3; D gene unclear. The V end lost 3 bases, the J end lost 2 bases, and 9 bases lay between the germline ends. The CDR3 is 14 residues long. Germline V CDR1 and CDR2: KGHSH, LQKENI. CDR3 sequence (DNA): TGTGCCAGCTCACCTCCAGGCCTCACAGATACGCAGTATTTT. As protein: CASSPPGLTDTQYF.